What follows are 17 T cell receptor beta chains derived from one specimen sequenced in a study of T-cell reconstitution after alpha-beta-depleted transplantation in children (dated by TCRdb to 2016 to 2017). This sample's treatment or condition label indicates: allogeneic hematopoietic cell transplantation with graft depleted of TCRalphabeta T cells and CD19 B cells. Receptor libraries were prepared by PCR. Sequenced on an Illumina HiSeq 2500. Molecular barcoding was employed in the preparation of TCR libraries, with unique molecular identifiers being used to normalize TCRbeta repertoire quantification. The raw public reads went through TCRdb reprocessing: fastp at Q25, MiXCR clone calling, in-frame beta chains kept. When rows share a CDR3 protein, they turn into one entry using the most common DNA and genes. This sample holds fewer than 750,000 distinct CDR3 sequences; 25% to 30% were observed only once. The ten largest clones add up to approximately 39% of the sample.

The sample in question was PBMCs, obtained before TCRalphabeta/CD19-depleted stem cell transplant. The receptors were gathered from a boy less than two years old with Wiskott-Aldrich syndrome, due to receive a stem cell transplant.

This clonotype was seen a few times. The CDR3 DNA sequence: TGCGCCAGCAGCTTCTCTGCGGACAGGGTGCGGACCCAGTACTTC. Its translation: CASSFSADRVRTQYF. This chain links TRBV5-1 with TRBJ2-5, with 8 bases that match TRBD1. CDR1 is SGHRS, CDR2 YFSETQ, per germline. After removal of 2 bases from V and 7 bases from J, the junction contained 10 bases not matched to a gene. CDR3 size: 15 residues.

This clonotype occurred a few times. V and J are TRBV9 and TRBJ2-5; no firm D call. Looked up from germline, CDR1 is SGDLS and CDR2 is YYNGEE. The CDR3 runs 22 residues. V was trimmed by 6 bases and J by 2 bases, leaving 38 bases between them. CDR3: CASIQNRKAPPPRRDKQETQYF. CDR3 nucleotide sequence: TGTGCCAGCATCCAAAACCGGAAGGCTCCACCACCAAGACGCGACAAACAAGAGACCCAGTACTTC.

This sequence joins TRBV20-1 and TRBJ2-1; D is possibly TRBD2 (5 bases). The V end lost 5 bases, the J end lost 4 bases, and 12 bases lay between the germline ends. This CDR3 comprises 13 residues. Germline loops: CDR1 DFQATT, CDR2 SNEGSKA (reference sequence). The CDR3 nucleotides read TGCAGTGCTGGCCCTGGACTTTACAATGAGCAGTTCTTC. Protein sequence: CSAGPGLYNEQFF.

The chain recombines TRBV4-2 with TRBJ1-2, with 7 bases matching TRBD1. V lost 3 bases to trimming and J lost 7 bases; unmatched junction nucleotides: 5. This CDR3 contains 13 residues. Germline V gene data show CDR1 as LGHNA and CDR2 as YNFKEQ. CDR3 DNA: TGTGCCAGCAGCCAGGAGACAGGGTTTGGCTACACCTTC. This gives the protein CASSQETGFGYTF.

CDR3: CASSLGLAGLGSYNEQFF. In nucleotides, the CDR3 is TGTGCCAGCAGCTTGGGACTAGCGGGACTAGGCTCCTACAATGAGCAGTTCTTC. The chain carries TRBV5-5 and TRBJ2-1, with 11 bases aligning to TRBD2. V gave up 0 bases and J gave up 0 bases; unmatched junction bases: 5. This CDR3 is built from 18 residues. Germline values: CDR1 SGHKS, CDR2 YYEKEE (reference sequence).

This clonotype occurred a few times. This chain joins TRBV5-1 and TRBJ2-1, with a weak D call TRBD2 (6 bases). The germline CDR1 and CDR2 sequences are SGHRS and YFSETQ. The V and J ends lost 2 bases and 7 bases respectively, with 13 bases between them. This CDR3 has 14 residues. The CDR3, as DNA: TGCGCCAGCAGCTTAATACAGGAGGGGAATGAGCAGTTCTTC. Translating it yields CASSLIQEGNEQFF.

This clonotype has only a few counts. The chain carries TRBV7-9 and TRBJ1-3, with D perhaps TRBD1 (5 bases). With 7 bases removed from V and 2 bases from J, the gap between germline ends came to 12 bases. The germline gives CDR1 SEHNR, CDR2 FQNEAQ (reference sequence). The CDR3 is 14 amino acids. CDR3 sequence reads: CASMRGAAGNTIYF. The CDR3 coding sequence is TGTGCCAGCATGAGAGGGGCGGCTGGAAACACCATATATTTT.

The J gene is TRBJ2-1, the V gene TRBV5-1; TRBD2 agrees at 13 bases. Trimming cost V 5 bases and J 6 bases; bases outside gene matches: 5. This CDR3 region has 15 residues. CDR1 and CDR2 from the germline V gene are SGHRS and YFSETQ. CDR3 in DNA: TGCGCCAGCAGTTCCGGGACTAGCGGGATCAATGAGCAGTTCTTC. Its protein is CASSSGTSGINEQFF.

The J gene is TRBJ2-7, the V gene TRBV15; the D gene is possibly TRBD2 (6 bases). CDR3 length: 17 amino acids. Germline CDR1 and CDR2: LNHNV and YYDKDF (reference sequence). V was cut by 6 bases and J by 0 bases, with 21 bases left in between. Here the CDR3 DNA reads TGTGCCACCAGTGAAGACGCCGGGACCGGGAGCTCCTACGAGCAGTACTTC. This encodes CATSEDAGTGSSYEQYF.

V and J are TRBV5-1 and TRBJ2-1; 14 nucleotides match TRBD2. CDR3 length: 16 residues. CDR1 and CDR2 (germline): SGHRS, YFSETQ. J gave up 8 bases and V 6 bases, and 10 bases lay outside the gene matches. CDR3 sequence (DNA): TGCGCCAGCACCCCTGGGACTAGCGGGAGATACTATGAGCAGTTCTTC. Translation: CASTPGTSGRYYEQFF.

This clonotype has just a few counts. The chain recombines TRBV5-1 with TRBJ2-3; no reliable D call. The germline V gene encodes CDR1 SGHRS and CDR2 YFSETQ. V was shortened by 0 bases and J by 4 bases, with 15 bases between the two germline ends. CDR3 length: 16 residues. The CDR3 sequence: CASSLGARLAADTQYF. For the CDR3, the DNA is TGCGCCAGCAGCTTGGGGGCTCGCCTGGCGGCAGATACGCAGTATTTT.

The chain couples TRBV20-1 to TRBJ2-7, with TRBD2 matching 7 bases. In germline, CDR1 is DFQATT, CDR2 SNEGSKA (reference sequence). V was pared by 0 bases and J by 3 bases, with 8 bases of the junction left unmatched. This CDR3 is built from 15 residues. The CDR3 reads CSAREEVAGFYEQYF. In DNA, the CDR3 is TGCAGTGCTAGAGAGGAGGTAGCGGGCTTCTACGAGCAGTACTTC.

This sequence joins TRBV15 and TRBJ2-7, with a possible D match to TRBD2 (5 bases). This CDR3 spans 13 amino acids. The germline V gene encodes CDR1 LNHNV and CDR2 YYDKDF (reference sequence). The V and J ends lost 3 bases and 2 bases respectively, with 8 bases between them. CDR3 nucleotides: TGTGCCACCAGCAGCGGACTGCCCTACGAGCAGTACTTC. Amino acids: CATSSGLPYEQYF.

CDR3 nucleotides: TGTGCCAGCACCGACTTCCCAGGGGGGACTGAAGCTTTCTTT. Translation gives CASTDFPGGTEAFF. The genes are TRBV27 and TRBJ1-1, with 7 bases aligning to TRBD1. J was trimmed by 5 bases and V by 7 bases; bases with no gene match: 10. The CDR3 covers 14 residues. Germline assignment: CDR1 MNHEY and CDR2 SMNVEV (reference sequence).

The V and J genes are TRBV7-2 and TRBJ2-3; TRBD2 agrees at 13 bases. CDR1 SGHTA and CDR2 FQGNSA come from the germline V gene. The CDR3 is 16 residues long. J was trimmed by 6 bases and V by 0 bases; bases with no gene match: 3. CDR3 in amino acids: CASSLALAGGVDTQYF. CDR3 DNA sequence: TGTGCCAGCAGCTTAGCACTAGCGGGAGGGGTTGATACGCAGTATTTT.

V is TRBV11-2 and J is TRBJ2-7; D ambiguous. The CDR3 spans 12 residues. Germline V lookup: CDR1 SGHAT, CDR2 FQNNGV. Trimming removed 5 bases at V and 2 bases at J, with 7 bases between. CDR3 protein: CASSHIPYEQYF. CDR3 bases: TGTGCCAGCAGCCACATACCCTACGAGCAGTACTTC. The full variable domain, its missing parts supplied by reference TRBV11-2 and TRBJ2-7, is EAGVAQSPRYKIIEKRQSVAFWCNPISGHATLYWYQQILGQGPKLLIQFQNNGVVDDSQLPKDRFSAERLKGVDSTLKIQPAKLEDSAVYLCASSHIPYEQYFGPGTRLTVT.

This clonotype was counted a few times. V is TRBV29-1 and J is TRBJ2-1; D gene unclear. Germline loops: CDR1 SQVTM, CDR2 ANQGSEA. V lost 1 base and J 3 bases, leaving 13 bases between the germline ends. The CDR3 extends over 15 amino acids. This chain's CDR3 is CSVEGRTLIYNEQFF. The CDR3 DNA reads TGCAGCGTTGAAGGTAGGACGCTGATCTACAATGAGCAGTTCTTC.